Listed here is a single TCR beta chain. The sample originates from a study of T cells expressing NK-cell markers. The CDR3 has 13 residues. Per the germline V gene, CDR1 is DFQATT and CDR2 is SNEGSKA (reference sequence). TCRdb reanalyzed the 5' RACE reads and collapses them to one entry per CDR3 protein, without DNA. Recorded here are some 120,000 distinct CDR3 sequences; the top ten clones represent less than 20%. The gene calls are TRBV20-1 and TRBJ2-7; TCRdb's D call of TRBD2 is untestable without DNA. This TCR derives from a woman between 18 and 70 years old in good health. The sample comprised blood T cells: a sorted CD56 or NKG2C T cell subset, CD4+ or CD8+ T cells, or bulk PBMC T cells (not recorded which). CDR3 region: CSARGREGYEQYF.